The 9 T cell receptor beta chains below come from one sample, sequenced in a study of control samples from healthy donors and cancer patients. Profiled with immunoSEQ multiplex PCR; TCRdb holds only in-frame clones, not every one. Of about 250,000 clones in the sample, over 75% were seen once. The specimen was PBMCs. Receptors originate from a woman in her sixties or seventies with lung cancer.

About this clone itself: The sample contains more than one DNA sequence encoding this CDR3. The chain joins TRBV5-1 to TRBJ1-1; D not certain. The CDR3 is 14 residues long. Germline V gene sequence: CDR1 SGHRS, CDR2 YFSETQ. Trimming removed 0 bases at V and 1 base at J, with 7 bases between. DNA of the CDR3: TGCGCCAGCAGCTTGGTAGCAGGGAACACTGAAGCTTTCTTT. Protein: CASSLVAGNTEAFF. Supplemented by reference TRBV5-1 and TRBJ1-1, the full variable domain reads KAGVTQTPRYLIKTRGQQVTLSCSPISGHRSVSWYQQTPGQGLQFLFEYFSETQRNKGNFPGRFSGRQFSNSRSEMNVSTLELGDSALYLCASSLVAGNTEAFFGQGTRLTVV.

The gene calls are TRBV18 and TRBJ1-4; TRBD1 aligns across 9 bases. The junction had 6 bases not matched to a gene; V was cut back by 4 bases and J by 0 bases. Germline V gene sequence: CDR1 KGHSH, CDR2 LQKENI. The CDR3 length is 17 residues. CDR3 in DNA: TGTGCCAGCTCACTCGGACAGGGGATTGCAACTAATGAAAAACTGTTTTTT. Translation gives CASSLGQGIATNEKLFF.

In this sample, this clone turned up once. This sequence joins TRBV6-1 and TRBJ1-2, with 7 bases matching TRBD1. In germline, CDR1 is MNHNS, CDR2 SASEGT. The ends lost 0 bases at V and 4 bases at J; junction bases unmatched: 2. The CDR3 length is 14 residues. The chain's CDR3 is CASSEAGQVYGYTF. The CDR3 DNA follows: TGTGCCAGCAGTGAAGCAGGACAGGTCTATGGCTACACCTTC.

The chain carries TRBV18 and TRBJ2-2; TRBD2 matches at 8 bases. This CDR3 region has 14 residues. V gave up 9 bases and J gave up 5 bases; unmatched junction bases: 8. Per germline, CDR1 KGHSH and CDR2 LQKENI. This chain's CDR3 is CASRPGGSTGELFF. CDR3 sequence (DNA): TGTGCCAGTCGACCGGGGGGGTCAACCGGGGAGCTGTTTTTT.

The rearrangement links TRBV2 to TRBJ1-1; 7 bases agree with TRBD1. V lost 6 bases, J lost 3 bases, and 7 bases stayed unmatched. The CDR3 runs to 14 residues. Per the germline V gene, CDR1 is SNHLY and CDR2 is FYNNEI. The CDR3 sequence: CASRLTGKDTEAFF. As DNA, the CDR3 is TGTGCCAGCAGATTGACAGGGAAGGACACTGAAGCTTTCTTT.

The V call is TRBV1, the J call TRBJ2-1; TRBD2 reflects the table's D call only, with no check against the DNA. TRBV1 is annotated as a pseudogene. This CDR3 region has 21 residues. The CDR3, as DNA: TGCACCAGCAGCCAAGGCGGGGGCTACCGCGGACCCCCGAGCTCCTACAATGAGCAGTTCTTC. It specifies CTSSQGGGYRGPPSSYNEQFF.

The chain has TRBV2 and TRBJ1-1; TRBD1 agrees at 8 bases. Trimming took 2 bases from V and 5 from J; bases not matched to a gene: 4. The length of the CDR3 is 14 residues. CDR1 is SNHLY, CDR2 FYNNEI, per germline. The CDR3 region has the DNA TGTGCCAGCAGTGAACGACAGGGGTATACTGAAGCTTTCTTT. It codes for CASSERQGYTEAFF.

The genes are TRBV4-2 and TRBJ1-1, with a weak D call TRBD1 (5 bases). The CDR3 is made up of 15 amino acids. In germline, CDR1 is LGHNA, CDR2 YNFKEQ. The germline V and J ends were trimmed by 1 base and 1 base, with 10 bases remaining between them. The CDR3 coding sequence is TGTGCCAGCAGCCAAGTAGGACAAAGGAACACTGAAGCTTTCTTT. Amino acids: CASSQVGQRNTEAFF.

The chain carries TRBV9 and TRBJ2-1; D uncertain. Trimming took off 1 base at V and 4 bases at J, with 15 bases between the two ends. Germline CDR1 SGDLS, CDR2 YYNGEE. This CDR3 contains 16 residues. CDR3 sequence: CASSVTGVSPYNEQFF. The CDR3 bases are TGTGCCAGCAGCGTAACTGGTGTTAGCCCGTACAATGAGCAGTTCTTC.